The 21 T cell receptor beta chains below come from one sample, sequenced in a study of spatial heterogeneity in lung cancer. Time point reported: sample taken at primary tumor resection. Tumor, nontumor lung or frozen PBMC supplied whole RNA that was sequenced unsorted. TCRdb ran MiXCR on the 5' RACE reads and lists one entry per CDR3 protein. The data hold just under 40,000 distinct CDR3 sequences, with roughly 6% observed a single time. Material: PBMCs, obtained at surgery. The receptors were sampled from a male donor with early-stage non-small cell lung cancer.

The genes are TRBV12-3 or TRBV12-4 and TRBJ2-7; D call uncertain. The V and J ends lost 2 bases and 0 bases respectively, with 8 bases between them. The CDR3 runs 14 residues. CDR3 nucleotides: TGTGCCAGCAGTTTACAGCTGTTCTCCTACGAGCAGTACTTC. Translation: CASSLQLFSYEQYF.

In its sample, this clonotype was seen many times. This chain uses TRBV4-3 with TRBJ1-1; TRBD1 is a possible D gene (5 bases). V was trimmed by 0 bases and J by 11 bases, leaving 13 bases between them. The germline gives CDR1 LGHNA, CDR2 YSLEER. This CDR3 is built from 13 residues. CDR3 amino acids: CASSQEFQGSAFF. The CDR3 coding sequence is TGCGCCAGCAGCCAAGAATTTCAGGGATCGGCTTTCTTT.

This clonotype was detected many times. The chain has TRBV3-1 and TRBJ1-5; D is ambiguous. Per the germline V gene, CDR1 is LGHDT and CDR2 is YNNKEL (reference sequence). Trimming shortened V by 0 bases and J by 6 bases, and 12 bases separated the two germline ends. The CDR3 sequence is 15 residues long. The CDR3 here is CASSQDFGEGQPQHF. The CDR3 DNA follows: TGTGCCAGCAGCCAAGATTTTGGGGAAGGTCAGCCCCAGCATTTT.

This clonotype was detected many times. J is TRBJ1-2 and V is TRBV6-5, with TRBD1 matching over 7 bases. V trimming: 2 bases; J trimming: 8 bases; junction bases outside the gene matches: 14. The CDR3 is made up of 16 amino acids. Germline values: CDR1 MNHEY, CDR2 SVGAGI. The CDR3 protein is CASSYRGGGPIGGYTF. The CDR3 region has the DNA TGTGCCAGCAGTTACCGGGGAGGGGGCCCCATCGGGGGCTACACCTTC.

This clonotype has a handful of counts. The chain recombines TRBV5-1 with TRBJ2-1; D call uncertain. Germline CDR1 reads SGHRS; CDR2 reads YFSETQ. With 1 base removed from V and 4 bases from J, the gap between germline ends came to 3 bases. The length of the CDR3 is 12 residues. The CDR3 loop is CASSLQYNEQFF. The CDR3 DNA is TGCGCCAGCAGCTTGCAGTACAATGAGCAGTTCTTC.

This clonotype was counted ten times or more. This CDR3 reads CASSQGISSTDTQYF. The CDR3 DNA sequence: TGTGCCAGCAGTCAGGGGATATCTAGCACAGATACGCAGTATTTT. V is TRBV12-3 or TRBV12-4 and J is TRBJ2-3, with D possibly TRBD1 on 6 matching bases. The CDR3 contains 15 residues. V dropped 5 bases and J dropped 0 bases, with 12 bases sitting between them.

This clonotype was seen only a few times. The J gene is TRBJ1-2, the V gene TRBV28, with D hard to call. Trimming removed 7 bases from V and 3 bases from J, with 21 bases in between. CDR1 is MDHEN and CDR2 is SYDVKM in the germline V gene. The CDR3 extends over 16 amino acids. The CDR3 DNA reads as TGTGCCAGCACTCTCCTCCCCGGCGGGGTGGACTATGGCTACACCTTC. It encodes CASTLLPGGVDYGYTF.

This clonotype was observed a few times. This chain uses TRBV10-1 with TRBJ2-2; 7 bases line up with TRBD1. The CDR3 runs 17 residues. The J segment lost 2 bases and the V segment lost 5 bases, leaving 11 bases of the junction unmatched. CDR1 is WNHNN, CDR2 SYGVQD, per germline (reference sequence). This CDR3 is CASSRSTGQTNTGELFF. CDR3 in DNA: TGCGCCAGCAGTCGATCGACAGGGCAGACCAACACCGGGGAGCTGTTTTTT.

This clonotype was seen repeatedly, ten times or more. The genes are TRBV5-1 and TRBJ2-3; D is ambiguous. In germline, CDR1 is SGHRS, CDR2 YFSETQ. This CDR3 comprises 11 residues. V was pared by 1 base and J by 5 bases, with 2 bases between. Here the CDR3 reads CASSLIDTQYF. The CDR3, as DNA: TGCGCCAGCAGCTTGATAGATACGCAGTATTTT.

This clonotype was detected many times. V usage is TRBV20-1 and J usage is TRBJ1-2; TRBD1 might be the D (5 bases). The germline V and J ends were trimmed by 0 bases and 6 bases, with 14 bases remaining between them. The germline gives CDR1 DFQATT, CDR2 SNEGSKA (reference sequence). CDR3 size: 14 residues. CDR3 loop: CSARDFGGIDGYTF. CDR3 nucleotides: TGCAGTGCTAGAGATTTTGGGGGTATCGATGGCTACACCTTC.

The chain carries TRBV20-1 and TRBJ2-1, with D possibly TRBD2 on 6 matching bases. Germline V gene sequence: CDR1 DFQATT, CDR2 SNEGSKA (reference sequence). The V end lost 2 bases, the J end lost 3 bases, and 11 bases lay between the germline ends. The CDR3 spans 14 residues. In DNA, the CDR3 is TGCAGTGCTAGACAGACGGGGGACTACAATGAGCAGTTCTTC. Protein: CSARQTGDYNEQFF.

In its sample, this clonotype was seen many times. As DNA, the CDR3 is TGCAGTGCTAGAGGGGATGGAGTTGGGGCCAACGTCCTGACTTTC. Translating it yields CSARGDGVGANVLTF. J is TRBJ2-6 and V is TRBV20-1; no definite D call. With 1 base removed from V and 3 bases from J, the gap between germline ends came to 10 bases. Per germline, CDR1 DFQATT and CDR2 SNEGSKA (reference sequence). The CDR3 is 15 residues long.

The table lists this clonotype with many counts. DNA of the CDR3: TGTGCCATCAGTGCGACAGATGTTTCAACTAATGAAAAACTGTTTTTT. It yields the protein CAISATDVSTNEKLFF. V is TRBV10-3 and J is TRBJ1-4, with a weak D call TRBD1 (5 bases). The CDR3 is 16 amino acids. Deletions cut 4 bases from V and 0 bases from J, with 12 bases between. CDR1 ENHRY and CDR2 SYGVKD come from the germline V gene.

This sequence joins TRBV18 and TRBJ2-7, with D uncertain. CDR1 is KGHSH, CDR2 LQKENI, per germline. V was pared by 6 bases and J by 6 bases, with 15 bases between. The CDR3 loop spans 13 amino acids. In DNA, the CDR3 is TGTGCCAGCTCTCAAGGTACGGGTCTCGAGCAGTACTTC. Amino acids: CASSQGTGLEQYF.

This clonotype was seen at least ten times. This chain joins TRBV7-9 and TRBJ1-6; D may be TRBD1 (5 bases). Germline assignment: CDR1 SEHNR and CDR2 FQNEAQ (reference sequence). V was pared by 5 bases and J by 7 bases, with 12 bases between. The CDR3 sequence is 14 residues long. The CDR3 sequence is CASSTGRPNSPLHF. The CDR3 nucleotides are TGTGCCAGCAGCACAGGACGCCCAAATTCACCCCTCCACTTT.

This clonotype was counted ten times or more. This chain uses TRBV3-1 with TRBJ2-7; perhaps D is TRBD1 or TRBD2 (6 bases each). CDR1 LGHDT and CDR2 YNNKEL come from the germline V gene (reference sequence). Trimming removed 4 bases from V and 2 bases from J, with 18 bases in between. This CDR3 region has 16 residues. CDR3 coding DNA: TGTGCCAGCAGCCCCACGTTATCGGGGGCGGCCTACGAGCAGTACTTC. Encoded protein: CASSPTLSGAAYEQYF.

This clonotype was seen only a few times. The V call is TRBV4-1, the J call TRBJ2-2; 7 bases match TRBD2. CDR1 is MGHRA and CDR2 is YSYEKL in the germline V gene. With 0 bases clipped from V and 2 bases from J, the junction kept 0 bases outside the gene matches. The length of the CDR3 is 15 residues. CDR3 coding DNA: TGCGCCAGCAGCCAAGAGGGACTAAACACCGGGGAGCTGTTTTTT. This codes for CASSQEGLNTGELFF.

This clonotype was observed at least ten times. The chain recombines TRBV7-2 with TRBJ2-2; D gene unclear. CDR1 is SGHTA, CDR2 FQGNSA, per germline. The CDR3 length is 18 residues. V was cut by 5 bases and J by 0 bases, with 19 bases left in between. The CDR3 region has the DNA TGTGCCAGCAGCCTAAGATGGTTTGGCCGGACGAACACCGGGGAGCTGTTTTTT. It codes for CASSLRWFGRTNTGELFF.

This clonotype was found many times. The rearrangement uses TRBV7-2 and TRBJ1-4, with TRBD1 matching 7 bases. In germline, CDR1 is SGHTA, CDR2 FQGNSA. The J segment lost 7 bases and the V segment lost 5 bases, leaving 4 bases of the junction unmatched. The CDR3 runs to 13 residues. This chain's CDR3 is CASSQQGREKLFF. The CDR3 DNA is TGTGCCAGCAGCCAACAGGGGCGTGAAAAACTGTTTTTT.

In this sample, this clonotype turned up many times. The rearrangement joins TRBV18 to TRBJ1-1; D ambiguous. Germline assignment: CDR1 KGHSH and CDR2 LQKENI. V was pared by 0 bases and J by 0 bases, with 5 bases between. The CDR3 is made up of 14 amino acids. The CDR3 loop reads CASSPPVLNTEAFF. The CDR3 DNA follows: TGTGCCAGCTCACCACCGGTTCTGAACACTGAAGCTTTCTTT.

This clonotype was observed at least ten times. The chain employs TRBV5-1 and TRBJ2-2, with D unclear. V lost 5 bases to trimming and J lost 1 base, with 9 bases between them. The CDR3 is made up of 14 amino acids. CDR1 and CDR2 from the germline V gene are SGHRS and YFSETQ. The CDR3 sequence: CASRLSGNTGELFF. CDR3 DNA sequence: TGCGCCAGCAGGCTCTCAGGGAACACCGGGGAGCTGTTTTTT.